The 20 T cell receptor beta chains below were found in one sample sequenced in a study of T cell responses to AZD1222 COVID-19 vaccine listed by TCRdb under 2021. Libraries were made using the immunoSEQ multiplex PCR assay. The source is immuneACCESS, and TCRdb retained only in-frame sequences with V and J called. Part of the clones is not carried over; for the studies checked, unresolved V genes explain less than half of this, and the remainder is unexplained. Recorded for this sample are 130,000 or so clones; about 92% of them occurred a single time. More than 0.8% of the sample lies in the top ten. The time point label of this sample denotes: baseline before first vaccination. What the treatment or condition label conveys for this sample: meningococcal conjugate vaccine given as trial control. Here the sequenced sample was peripheral blood, taken on day 0 of MenACWY control vaccination. The receptor set was obtained from an adult in good health.

The chain combines TRBV27 with TRBJ1-6, with 8 bases aligning to TRBD1. This CDR3 has 18 residues. V shed 5 bases and J 7 bases; nucleotides not matched to a gene: 16. Per germline, CDR1 MNHEY and CDR2 SMNVEV (reference sequence). Written as DNA, the CDR3 is TGTGCCAGCAGTAGTCCTCCTCGGACAGGGAGAAGAAATTCACCCCTCCACTTT. Protein sequence: CASSSPPRTGRRNSPLHF.

The V and J genes are TRBV4-3 and TRBJ2-1, with 11 bases identical to TRBD2. Germline lookup yields CDR1 LGHNA and CDR2 YSLEER. CDR3 size: 17 residues. Trimming removed 4 bases from V and 8 bases from J; junction bases left unmatched: 13. CDR3 loop: CASSLKRSSGGAYEQFF. The CDR3 nucleotides read TGCGCCAGCAGCCTCAAGAGAAGTAGCGGGGGGGCTTATGAGCAGTTCTTC.

V gene TRBV7-9 combines with J gene TRBJ2-5, with 9 positions matching TRBD1. The germline CDR1 and CDR2 sequences are SEHNR and FQNEAQ (reference sequence). This CDR3 comprises 15 residues. The junction had 6 bases not matched to a gene; V was cut back by 5 bases and J by 2 bases. The CDR3 region has the DNA TGTGCCAGCAGCGAAGAGGACAGGGGACAAGAGACCCAGTACTTC. This translates into CASSEEDRGQETQYF.

J is TRBJ1-2 and V is TRBV28; a weak D match, TRBD1 (6 bases). The CDR3 is 15 amino acids. The V end lost 6 bases, the J end lost 3 bases, and 17 bases lay between the germline ends. CDR1 MDHEN and CDR2 SYDVKM come from the germline V gene. The CDR3 loop reads CASRLLRGGDYGYTF. DNA of the CDR3: TGTGCCAGCAGACTCCTCAGGGGTGGGGACTATGGCTACACCTTC.

The rearrangement joins TRBV28 to TRBJ2-6, with 9 bases that match TRBD2. Germline V gives CDR1 MDHEN, CDR2 SYDVKM. The CDR3 spans 16 residues. Losses at the gene ends were 6 bases for V and 0 bases for J; bases not matched to a gene: 3. The DNA for the CDR3 is TGTGCCAGCAGACTAGCGGGCCTCTCTGGGGCCAACGTCCTGACTTTC. Protein sequence: CASRLAGLSGANVLTF.

The rearrangement joins TRBV5-1 to TRBJ2-3; D gene ambiguous. The V gene lost 4 bases and the J gene lost 2 bases, with 14 bases spanning the gap. CDR1 and CDR2 from the germline V gene are SGHRS and YFSETQ. This CDR3 contains 15 residues. The CDR3 DNA reads as TGCGCCAGCAGCCCCCCGGCCGCTGACACAGATACGCAGTATTTT. Translated: CASSPPAADTDTQYF.

The rearrangement joins TRBV19 to TRBJ2-1, with TRBD1 as a possible D gene (5 bases). Germline V gives CDR1 LNHDA, CDR2 SQIVND (reference sequence). V lost 7 bases to trimming and J lost 4 bases, with 11 bases between them. The CDR3 is 13 residues long. CDR3 region: CASISTDYNEQFF. The CDR3 coding sequence is TGTGCCAGTATTTCGACAGATTACAATGAGCAGTTCTTC.

The count of this clone is one. Written as DNA, the CDR3 is TGTGCCAGCAGCCAAGTTAGGGACAGCTCCTACGAGCAGTACTTC. It translates to CASSQVRDSSYEQYF. The chain has TRBV14 and TRBJ2-7, with 7 nucleotides matching TRBD1. The CDR3 totals 15 residues. Trimming removed 1 base from V and 0 bases from J; junction bases left unmatched: 3. From germline, CDR1 is SGHDN and CDR2 FVKESK.

The V call is TRBV7-3, the J call TRBJ2-3; D is perhaps TRBD2 (5 bases). There are 14 residues in the CDR3. Looked up from germline, CDR1 is SGHTA and CDR2 is FQGTGA. V lost 5 bases, J lost 2 bases, and 11 bases lay in between. CDR3 residues: CASSPRRDTDTQYF. The CDR3 bases are TGTGCCAGCAGCCCCCGCCGGGACACAGATACGCAGTATTTT.

This chain connects TRBV6-5 to TRBJ1-5; TRBD1 matches at 7 bases. This CDR3 region has 15 residues. Germline assignment: CDR1 MNHEY and CDR2 SVGAGI. Trimming removed 5 bases from V and 0 bases from J; junction bases left unmatched: 4. Here the CDR3 reads CASSTRTGSNQPQHF. CDR3 coding DNA: TGTGCCAGCAGTACCCGGACAGGTAGCAATCAGCCCCAGCATTTT.

The chain carries TRBV19 and TRBJ1-1; TRBD1 might be the D (5 bases). Trimming removed 1 base from V and 2 bases from J, with 8 bases in between. The CDR3 is 14 amino acids. Germline CDR1 is LNHDA and CDR2 is SQIVND (reference sequence). CDR3 DNA: TGTGCCAGTAGTATAGGTCAGGGCAACACTGAAGCTTTCTTT. This translates into CASSIGQGNTEAFF.

The rearrangement uses TRBV5-1 and TRBJ1-2, with a tentative D call TRBD1 (5 bases). V lost 0 bases to trimming and J lost 3 bases, with 9 bases between them. This CDR3 has 14 residues. CDR1 SGHRS and CDR2 YFSETQ come from the germline V gene. For the CDR3, the DNA is TGCGCCAGCAGCTTGGACAGGCCCGACTATGGCTACACCTTC. It encodes CASSLDRPDYGYTF.

The J gene is TRBJ1-2, the V gene TRBV19, with D tentatively TRBD1 (6 bases). Germline values: CDR1 LNHDA, CDR2 SQIVND (reference sequence). Trimming took 6 bases from V and 7 from J, leaving 12 bases between them. The CDR3 contains 12 residues. The CDR3, as DNA: TGTGCCAGTAGAGTACAGGGACGTGGCTACACCTTC. This codes for CASRVQGRGYTF.

The genes are TRBV28 and TRBJ1-5; D is undetermined. The V end was cut by 1 base, the J end by 3 bases, with 10 bases between. The CDR3 runs 15 residues. Germline CDR1 is MDHEN and CDR2 is SYDVKM. The CDR3 sequence is CASSLSGGFNQPQHF. The CDR3 DNA reads as TGTGCCAGCAGTTTATCCGGCGGATTCAATCAGCCCCAGCATTTT.

This chain connects TRBV20-1 to TRBJ2-3; D remains ambiguous. The CDR3 consists of 14 residues. Germline V gene data show CDR1 as DFQATT and CDR2 as SNEGSKA (reference sequence). V lost 3 bases and J lost 0, with 10 bases in between. The CDR3 spells CSASHGSSTDTQYF. CDR3 DNA sequence: TGCAGTGCTAGTCACGGGTCAAGCACAGATACGCAGTATTTT.

This clone was recorded once. The chain combines TRBV2 with TRBJ2-1; 11 bases map to TRBD2. This CDR3 is 13 amino acids long. J lost 12 bases, V lost 7 bases, and 8 bases had no gene match. Germline V gene sequence: CDR1 SNHLY, CDR2 FYNNEI. In DNA, the CDR3 is TGTGCCAGCACGCTAGCGGGAGGCTTCTTGCAGTTCTTC. It yields the protein CASTLAGGFLQFF.

The chain is built from TRBV5-1 and TRBJ1-1, with D perhaps matching TRBD1 (5 bases). From germline, CDR1 is SGHRS and CDR2 YFSETQ. The V gene lost 0 bases and the J gene lost 0 bases, with 9 bases spanning the gap. The CDR3 is 15 residues long. As DNA, the CDR3 is TGCGCCAGCAGCTTGGATGGACAAATGAACACTGAAGCTTTCTTT. Protein product: CASSLDGQMNTEAFF.

The chain couples TRBV7-9 to TRBJ1-4; D is perhaps TRBD1 (5 bases). V was clipped by 5 bases and J by 8 bases, with 21 bases between them. Germline CDR1 is SEHNR and CDR2 is FQNEAQ (reference sequence). This CDR3 spans 16 amino acids. The CDR3 coding sequence is TGTGCCAGCAGCCTCGGGGCCGGTTCTGGGGAAGAAAAACTGTTTTTT. Protein: CASSLGAGSGEEKLFF.

The V and J genes are TRBV19 and TRBJ1-2, with 12 bases identical to TRBD1. From germline, CDR1 is LNHDA and CDR2 SQIVND (reference sequence). With 3 bases clipped from V and 7 bases from J, the junction kept 6 bases outside the gene matches. This CDR3 has 15 residues. The DNA of the CDR3 is TGTGCCAGTAGTATGGGGACAGGGGGCTCATTTGGCTACACCTTC. This translates into CASSMGTGGSFGYTF.

The rearrangement joins TRBV27 to TRBJ1-1; D is perhaps TRBD1 (5 bases). CDR3 size: 18 residues. Germline values: CDR1 MNHEY, CDR2 SMNVEV (reference sequence). Trimming removed 4 bases from V and 5 bases from J, with 26 bases in between. Here the CDR3 DNA reads TGTGCCAGCAGTTCCCTTGCTTTTCAGGGCAGAGGAGGTACTGAAGCTTTCTTT. Translating gives CASSSLAFQGRGGTEAFF.